This T cell receptor (beta chain) was found in a study of cytomegalovirus exposure and HLA in healthy donors. The study's findings and limits: Solely CMV serostatus was available to characterize immune exposure. 150 or so TCR beta chains were listed as cytomegalovirus-associated. A link between a missense DCLRE1C variant and TCR beta V- and J-gene trimming emerged from a later analysis. It was reported that the classifier diagnosed cytomegalovirus status with high specificity and sensitivity in both the original and validation cohorts.

PCR amplification relied on 60 Vbeta primers (plus 13 Jbeta primers). Sequencing was performed with immunoSEQ multiplex PCR; in TCRdb, only in-frame clones are kept and a portion is missing. The sample is made up of around 140,000 clones, and the top ten hold about 1.5% of it. Note on this clone: Its antigen remains unknown.

The V gene end was trimmed by 2 bases and the J gene end by 0 bases; junction bases not matched to a gene: 5. CDR1 is SGDLS, CDR2 YYNGEE, per germline. The CDR3 spans 17 residues. The rearrangement joins TRBV9 to TRBJ2-3, with TRBD2 matching over 11 bases. The clonotype originates from a woman aged 40 to 50 in good health and CMV-seropositive. The specimen sequenced was PBMCs. CDR3 DNA: TGTGCCAGCAGCGTGGCTAGCGGGAGGTCTAGCACAGATACGCAGTATTTT. Translated: CASSVASGRSSTDTQYF.